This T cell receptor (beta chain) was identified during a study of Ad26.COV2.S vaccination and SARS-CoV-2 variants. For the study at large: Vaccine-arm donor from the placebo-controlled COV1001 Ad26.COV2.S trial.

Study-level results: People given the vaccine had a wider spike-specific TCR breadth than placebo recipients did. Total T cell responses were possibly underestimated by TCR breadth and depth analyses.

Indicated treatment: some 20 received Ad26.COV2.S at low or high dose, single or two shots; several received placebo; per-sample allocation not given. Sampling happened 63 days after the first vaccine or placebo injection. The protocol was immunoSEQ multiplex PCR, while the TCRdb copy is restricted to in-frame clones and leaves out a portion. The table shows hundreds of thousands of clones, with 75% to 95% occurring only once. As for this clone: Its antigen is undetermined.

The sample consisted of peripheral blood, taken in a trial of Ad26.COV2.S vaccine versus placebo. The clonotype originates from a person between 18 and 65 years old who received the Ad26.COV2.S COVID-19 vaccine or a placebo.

This CDR3 is CASREVRLNTEAFF. CDR3 nucleotides: TGTGCCAGCAGGGAAGTCAGGCTGAACACTGAAGCTTTCTTT. V and J are TRBV13 and TRBJ1-1; D ambiguous. Deletions cut 6 bases from V and 0 bases from J, with 11 bases between. The length of the CDR3 is 14 residues. The germline V gene has CDR1 PRHDT and CDR2 FYEKMQ (reference sequence).